This TCR beta chain was sequenced in a study of early T cells in non-severe SARS-CoV-2 infection. The wider study: Chains were unpaired, as sequencing was done on bulk RNA from unsorted whole blood. Study-wide points: Missing private and CD4 specificities, VDJdb matching favored anti-spike CD8 responses.

Individual cDNA molecules carried attached unique molecular identifiers. Via MiXCR, TCRdb re-called the 5' RACE reads, giving one row per CDR3 protein. The repertoire consists of 75,000 to 100,000 distinct CDR3 sequences, with approximately 15% occurring once and the leading ten covering about 6.7%. With respect to this clonotype: Its target is unknown.

This CDR3 region has 16 residues. Germline V lookup: CDR1 MDHEN, CDR2 SYDVKM. With 3 bases removed from V and 0 bases from J, the gap between germline ends came to 12 bases. The TCR sequence derives from an adult who was a healthcare worker with PCR-confirmed SARS-CoV-2 infection or an uninfected control (not recorded which). The chain carries TRBV28 and TRBJ2-4; D uncertain. The sequenced sample was whole blood. In DNA form, the CDR3 reads TGTGCCAGCAGTTTGGCCGAGACACTAGCCAAAAACATTCAGTACTTC. Translated, it gives CASSLAETLAKNIQYF.